This is a list of T cell receptor beta chains from one sample in a study of cytomegalovirus exposure and HLA in healthy donors. TCRdb's copy holds only in-frame clones and misses some; the assay was immunoSEQ multiplex PCR. The sample holds approximately 140,000 clones, nearly 85% seen once. Input material: PBMCs. Receptor source: a boy between 10 and 17 years old in good health and CMV-seronegative. The CDR3 runs from the conserved cysteine through the conserved F or W. Each record gives: J gene, V gene, clone size, D gene, CDR3 protein, CDR3 DNA. The D gene is left open where the match is weak. The listing skips clone size in some rows; elsewhere it reads once, few, many or a size class.

J gene: TRBJ2-1; V gene: TRBV9; clone size: -; D gene: TRBD2; CDR3 protein: CASSVGISGRANNEQFF; CDR3 DNA: TGTGCCAGCAGCGTAGGTATTAGCGGGAGGGCCAACAATGAGCAGTTCTTC
J gene: TRBJ2-7; V gene: TRBV27; clone size: -; D gene: TRBD1; CDR3 protein: CASSLWTGGDEQYF; CDR3 DNA: TGTGCCAGCAGTCTATGGACAGGGGGCGACGAGCAGTACTTC
J gene: TRBJ2-2; V gene: TRBV4-2; clone size: -; D gene: TRBD2; CDR3 protein: CASSIGLAGAERELFF; CDR3 DNA: TGTGCCAGCAGCATTGGCCTAGCGGGAGCGGAACGGGAGCTGTTTTTT
J gene: TRBJ2-1; V gene: TRBV6-5; clone size: -; D gene: TRBD1; CDR3 protein: CASRNRGQVRNEQFF; CDR3 DNA: TGTGCCAGCAGAAACAGGGGACAGGTTAGAAATGAGCAGTTCTTC
J gene: TRBJ2-5; V gene: TRBV11-2; clone size: -; D gene: TRBD1; CDR3 protein: CASSLAWTGQETQYF; CDR3 DNA: TGTGCCAGCAGCTTAGCTTGGACAGGTCAGGAGACCCAGTACTTC
J gene: TRBJ2-3; V gene: TRBV5-1; clone size: -; D gene: TRBD2; CDR3 protein: CASWAGGTSTDTQYF; CDR3 DNA: TGCGCCAGCTGGGCGGGAGGAACTAGCACAGATACGCAGTATTTT
J gene: TRBJ2-1; V gene: TRBV6-5; clone size: -; D gene: -; CDR3 protein: CASSYSQGRGEQFF; CDR3 DNA: TGTGCCAGCAGTTACTCCCAAGGGAGGGGGGAGCAGTTCTTC
J gene: TRBJ1-5; V gene: TRBV7-2; clone size: -; D gene: TRBD1; CDR3 protein: CASRAGTGGPYSNQPQHF; CDR3 DNA: TGTGCCAGCAGAGCCGGGACAGGGGGGCCTTATAGCAATCAGCCCCAGCATTTT
J gene: TRBJ2-7; V gene: TRBV7-8; clone size: once; D gene: -; CDR3 protein: CASSLGSGPYEQYF; CDR3 DNA: TGTGCCAGCAGCTTAGGTTCAGGCCCCTACGAGCAGTACTTC
J gene: TRBJ1-2; V gene: TRBV19; clone size: -; D gene: -; CDR3 protein: CASSKANRDYGYTF; CDR3 DNA: TGTGCCAGTAGTAAGGCGAACAGGGACTATGGCTACACCTTC
J gene: TRBJ2-3; V gene: TRBV11-2; clone size: -; D gene: TRBD1; CDR3 protein: CASSLVKGQGAYTQYF; CDR3 DNA: TGTGCCAGCAGTTTAGTGAAGGGACAGGGGGCATATACGCAGTATTTT
J gene: TRBJ2-3; V gene: TRBV6-5; clone size: -; D gene: TRBD2; CDR3 protein: CASSRLARVTDTQYF; CDR3 DNA: TGTGCCAGCAGCCGACTAGCTAGGGTCACAGATACGCAGTATTTT
J gene: TRBJ1-1; V gene: TRBV11-3; clone size: -; D gene: -; CDR3 protein: CASSSGTRQGHTEAFF; CDR3 DNA: TGTGCCAGCAGCTCCGGCACCCGTCAGGGTCACACTGAAGCTTTCTTT
J gene: TRBJ1-3; V gene: TRBV23-1; clone size: -; D gene: -; CDR3 protein: CASLRGRGTIYF; CDR3 DNA: TGCGCCAGTCTTCGGGGGAGAGGCACCATATATTTT
J gene: TRBJ2-1; V gene: TRBV5-1; clone size: -; D gene: -; CDR3 protein: CASSSSGSYNEQFF; CDR3 DNA: TGCGCCAGCAGCTCCTCAGGGTCCTACAATGAGCAGTTCTTC
J gene: TRBJ2-7; V gene: TRBV2; clone size: -; D gene: -; CDR3 protein: CASSEAIGEAAYEQYF; CDR3 DNA: TGTGCCAGCAGTGAAGCAATCGGGGAGGCGGCCTACGAGCAGTACTTC
J gene: TRBJ1-1; V gene: TRBV25-1; clone size: -; D gene: TRBD1; CDR3 protein: CASSVGTGNTEAFF; CDR3 DNA: TGTGCCAGCAGTGTTGGGACAGGGAACACTGAAGCTTTCTTT
J gene: TRBJ2-1; V gene: TRBV5-1; clone size: -; D gene: TRBD2; CDR3 protein: CASSLTSGKGGEQFF; CDR3 DNA: TGCGCCAGCAGCTTGACTAGCGGGAAGGGAGGTGAGCAGTTCTTC
J gene: TRBJ2-7; V gene: TRBV7-9; clone size: few; D gene: TRBD2; CDR3 protein: CASSSRTSGYYEQYF; CDR3 DNA: TGTGCCAGCAGCTCCCGGACTAGCGGATACTACGAGCAGTACTTC
J gene: TRBJ1-5; V gene: TRBV9; clone size: once; D gene: -; CDR3 protein: CASSVGYSNQPQHF; CDR3 DNA: TGTGCCAGCAGCGTAGGCTATAGCAATCAGCCCCAGCATTTT
J gene: TRBJ1-2; V gene: TRBV25-1; clone size: -; D gene: TRBD1; CDR3 protein: CASRTGGNYGYTF; CDR3 DNA: TGTGCCAGCAGGACAGGGGGTAACTATGGCTACACCTTC
J gene: TRBJ2-2; V gene: TRBV30; clone size: -; D gene: TRBD1; CDR3 protein: CAWSPDRAGTGELFF; CDR3 DNA: TGTGCCTGGAGCCCGGACAGGGCGGGCACCGGGGAGCTGTTTTTT
J gene: TRBJ2-2; V gene: TRBV4-3; clone size: few; D gene: TRBD2; CDR3 protein: CASSQDSAGVFLTGELFF; CDR3 DNA: TGCGCCAGCAGCCAAGATTCCGCGGGAGTTTTCCTCACCGGGGAGCTGTTTTTT
J gene: TRBJ2-1; V gene: TRBV5-1; clone size: few; D gene: TRBD1; CDR3 protein: CASSLEGTGKRSYNEQFF; CDR3 DNA: TGCGCCAGCAGCTTGGAGGGGACAGGGAAACGCTCCTACAATGAGCAGTTCTTC
J gene: TRBJ2-7; V gene: TRBV2; clone size: -; D gene: TRBD1; CDR3 protein: CASSPRDRGYEQYF; CDR3 DNA: TGTGCCAGCAGTCCCCGGGACAGGGGCTACGAGCAGTACTTC
J gene: TRBJ2-7; V gene: TRBV7-2; clone size: -; D gene: -; CDR3 protein: CASSLSPGRHEQYF; CDR3 DNA: TGTGCCAGCAGCTTATCCCCAGGTCGTCACGAGCAGTACTTC
J gene: TRBJ1-1; V gene: TRBV27; clone size: few; D gene: TRBD1; CDR3 protein: CASSSPSPDRVGEGTEAFF; CDR3 DNA: TGTGCCAGCAGTTCCCCCTCACCGGACAGGGTAGGTGAGGGCACTGAAGCTTTCTTT
J gene: TRBJ2-5; V gene: TRBV4-1; clone size: once; D gene: -; CDR3 protein: CASSQVEVGGETQYF; CDR3 DNA: TGCGCCAGCAGCCAAGTTGAGGTGGGGGGAGAGACCCAGTACTTC
J gene: TRBJ2-1; V gene: TRBV10-3; clone size: -; D gene: -; CDR3 protein: CAISGQPSNEQFF; CDR3 DNA: TGTGCCATCAGTGGACAGCCTTCTAATGAGCAGTTCTTC
J gene: TRBJ2-2; V gene: TRBV4-1; clone size: -; D gene: TRBD1; CDR3 protein: CASSPGQLTGELFF; CDR3 DNA: TGCGCCAGCAGCCCGGGACAGCTCACCGGGGAGCTGTTTTTT
J gene: TRBJ2-7; V gene: TRBV6-5; clone size: -; D gene: -; CDR3 protein: CASSYSIPQGHEQYF; CDR3 DNA: TGTGCCAGCAGTTACTCGATCCCCCAGGGCCACGAGCAGTACTTC
J gene: TRBJ1-1; V gene: TRBV5-6; clone size: -; D gene: TRBD1; CDR3 protein: CASSSPGTGGTEAFF; CDR3 DNA: TGTGCCAGCAGCTCGCCCGGGACAGGGGGGACTGAAGCTTTCTTT
J gene: TRBJ1-3; V gene: TRBV7-9; clone size: -; D gene: -; CDR3 protein: CASSFPGLYGNTIYF; CDR3 DNA: TGTGCCAGCAGCTTTCCAGGGCTTTACGGAAACACCATATATTTT
J gene: TRBJ1-2; V gene: TRBV27; clone size: -; D gene: TRBD1; CDR3 protein: CASRDRDGSGYTF; CDR3 DNA: TGTGCCAGCAGGGACAGGGATGGGAGCGGCTACACCTTC
J gene: TRBJ1-5; V gene: TRBV6-1; clone size: -; D gene: -; CDR3 protein: CASSEFGGRGQPQHF; CDR3 DNA: TGTGCCAGCAGTGAATTCGGGGGAAGGGGTCAGCCCCAGCATTTT
J gene: TRBJ2-5; V gene: TRBV4-2; clone size: -; D gene: -; CDR3 protein: CASSQARRGQETQYF; CDR3 DNA: TGTGCCAGCAGCCAAGCACGGCGGGGCCAAGAGACCCAGTACTTC
J gene: TRBJ2-7; V gene: TRBV2; clone size: -; D gene: TRBD1; CDR3 protein: CASSVPDRGYEQYF; CDR3 DNA: TGTGCCAGCAGTGTGCCGGACAGGGGCTACGAGCAGTACTTC
J gene: TRBJ2-1; V gene: TRBV5-1; clone size: few; D gene: -; CDR3 protein: CASSFWSESYNEQFF; CDR3 DNA: TGCGCCAGCAGCTTCTGGTCAGAATCCTACAATGAGCAGTTCTTC
J gene: TRBJ2-7; V gene: TRBV25-1; clone size: -; D gene: TRBD1; CDR3 protein: CASRGQASYEQYF; CDR3 DNA: TGTGCCAGCAGGGGACAGGCGTCCTACGAGCAGTACTTC
J gene: TRBJ2-7; V gene: TRBV13; clone size: -; D gene: -; CDR3 protein: CASSGQPYEQYF; CDR3 DNA: TGTGCCAGCAGCGGACAGCCCTACGAGCAGTACTTC
J gene: TRBJ1-5; V gene: TRBV10-2; clone size: -; D gene: -; CDR3 protein: CASSTDFTPNQPQHF; CDR3 DNA: TGCGCCAGCAGTACTGACTTTACTCCCAATCAGCCCCAGCATTTT
J gene: TRBJ2-1; V gene: TRBV30; clone size: -; D gene: TRBD2; CDR3 protein: CAWSGAGGPSSYNEQFF; CDR3 DNA: TGTGCCTGGAGTGGGGCGGGAGGGCCTAGCTCCTACAATGAGCAGTTCTTC
J gene: TRBJ2-2; V gene: TRBV30; clone size: -; D gene: -; CDR3 protein: CAYTGNTGELFF; CDR3 DNA: TGTGCCTACACAGGGAACACCGGGGAGCTGTTTTTT
J gene: TRBJ1-1; V gene: TRBV19; clone size: -; D gene: -; CDR3 protein: CASSILGRTDTEAFF; CDR3 DNA: TGTGCCAGTAGTATATTGGGGCGTACGGACACTGAAGCTTTCTTT
J gene: TRBJ2-1; V gene: TRBV7-3; clone size: -; D gene: TRBD1; CDR3 protein: CASSRQGGLSYNEQFF; CDR3 DNA: TGTGCCAGCAGCAGACAGGGGGGGCTCTCCTACAATGAGCAGTTCTTC
J gene: TRBJ2-7; V gene: TRBV30; clone size: -; D gene: -; CDR3 protein: CAWSESSGTLFYEQYF; CDR3 DNA: TGTGCCTGGAGTGAGTCCTCCGGGACACTATTTTACGAGCAGTACTTC
J gene: TRBJ2-1; V gene: TRBV30; clone size: -; D gene: TRBD2; CDR3 protein: CAWSGLAEYNEQFF; CDR3 DNA: TGTGCCTGGAGTGGACTAGCGGAGTACAATGAGCAGTTCTTC
J gene: TRBJ2-7; V gene: TRBV5-6; clone size: -; D gene: TRBD1; CDR3 protein: CASSLGGGQGSYEQYF; CDR3 DNA: TGTGCCAGCAGCCTCGGGGGAGGACAGGGCTCCTACGAGCAGTACTTC
J gene: TRBJ2-7; V gene: TRBV30; clone size: -; D gene: TRBD1; CDR3 protein: CAWSDYRGSYF; CDR3 DNA: TGTGCCTGGAGTGACTACAGGGGTTCGTACTTC
J gene: TRBJ2-2; V gene: TRBV20-1; clone size: -; D gene: -; CDR3 protein: CSAQFIGELFF; CDR3 DNA: TGCAGTGCTCAATTCATCGGGGAGCTGTTTTTT
J gene: TRBJ1-1; V gene: TRBV5-4; clone size: -; D gene: -; CDR3 protein: CASSPHPGNTEAFF; CDR3 DNA: TGTGCCAGCAGCCCACATCCAGGGAACACTGAAGCTTTCTTT
J gene: TRBJ2-7; V gene: TRBV6-6; clone size: -; D gene: TRBD1; CDR3 protein: CASSYGTGGDEQYF; CDR3 DNA: TGTGCCAGCAGTTACGGGACAGGGGGGGATGAGCAGTACTTC
J gene: TRBJ1-2; V gene: TRBV30; clone size: many; D gene: TRBD1; CDR3 protein: CAWSTPGQGTPIYGYTF; CDR3 DNA: TGTGCCTGGAGTACCCCGGGACAGGGGACCCCTATATATGGCTACACCTTC
J gene: TRBJ2-2; V gene: TRBV27; clone size: -; D gene: TRBD1; CDR3 protein: CASTNRQGARTGELFF; CDR3 DNA: TGTGCCAGCACCAACCGACAGGGGGCGAGGACCGGGGAGCTGTTTTTT
J gene: TRBJ1-2; V gene: TRBV19; clone size: -; D gene: TRBD1; CDR3 protein: CASSPDRVGGYTF; CDR3 DNA: TGTGCCAGTAGTCCGGACAGGGTTGGCGGCTACACCTTC